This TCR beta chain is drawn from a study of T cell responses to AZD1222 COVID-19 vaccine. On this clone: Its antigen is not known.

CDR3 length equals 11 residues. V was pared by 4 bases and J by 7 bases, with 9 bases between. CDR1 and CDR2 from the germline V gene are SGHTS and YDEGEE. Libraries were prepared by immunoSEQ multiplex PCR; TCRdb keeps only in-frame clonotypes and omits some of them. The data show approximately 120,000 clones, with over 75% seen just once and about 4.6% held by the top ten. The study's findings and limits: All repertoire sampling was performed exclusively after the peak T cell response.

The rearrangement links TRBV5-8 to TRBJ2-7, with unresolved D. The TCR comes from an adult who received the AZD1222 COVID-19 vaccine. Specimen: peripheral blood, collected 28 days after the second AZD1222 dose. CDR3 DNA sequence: TGTGCCAGCAGCACGGTCACGGAGCAGTACTTC. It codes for CASSTVTEQYF.